Below are 5 T cell receptor beta chains sequenced from a single sample in a study of blood T cells in healthy people across ages (dated by TCRdb to the mid-2010s). The method was 5' RACE. The instrument was an Illumina HiSeq 2500. A second PCR of about 6 to 11 cycles was performed with a sample-barcoded 5' primer and a J-beta primer mix. Using fastp at Q25 and MiXCR, TCRdb reprocessed the public reads and kept productive beta chains. Each record represents a unique CDR3 protein, reported with the most common genes and DNA among its rows. For this sample there are fewer than 750,000 distinct CDR3 sequences; 52% appear just once. The top ten hold about 13% of the sample. Sequencing was carried out using blood. These receptors originate from a woman aged 80 or over in good health.

The chain links TRBV6-1 to TRBJ2-2, with 7 bases fitting TRBD1. This CDR3 spans 14 amino acids. J gave up 8 bases and V 2 bases, and 5 bases lay outside the gene matches. CDR1 and CDR2 from the germline V gene are MNHNS and SASEGT. Here the CDR3 reads CASSEQTGLGELFF. CDR3 DNA: TGTGCCAGCAGTGAACAGACAGGGTTGGGGGAGCTGTTTTTT.

The chain links TRBV5-1 to TRBJ2-3; no firm D call. The CDR3 sequence is 11 residues long. Per germline, CDR1 SGHRS and CDR2 YFSETQ. V gave up 0 bases and J gave up 13 bases, with 9 bases separating them. CDR3 DNA: TGCGCCAGCAGCTTGGGAGGACGGAAGTATTTT. Protein sequence: CASSLGGRKYF.

A word on this clonotype: A much more abundant neighbour one base away suggests this may be a read error. The chain uses TRBV5-1 and TRBJ2-1; 11 bases line up with TRBD2. Germline-derived CDR1 and CDR2 are SGHRS and YFSETQ. The CDR3 length is 15 residues. The CDR3 coding sequence is TGCGCCAGCAGCCTTACTAGCGGGAGCTTCGGAGAGCTGTTCTTC. As protein: CASSLTSGSFGELFF. The variable domain in full, with the rest retrieved from reference TRBV5-1 and TRBJ2-1, is KAGVTQTPRYLIKTRGQQVTLSCSPISGHRSVSWYQQTPGQGLQFLFEYFSETQRNKGNFPGRFSGRQFSNSRSEMNVSTLELGDSALYLCASSLTSGSFGELFFGPGTRLTVL.

Comments on this clonotype: Possible read error: a much larger clone is one base away. The rearrangement joins TRBV20-1 to TRBJ2-1; 10 nucleotides match TRBD2. The J call may be in error: the DNA end matches TRBJ2-7 better. CDR1 is DFQATT and CDR2 is SNEGSKA in the germline V gene (reference sequence). This CDR3 contains 14 residues. The CDR3 reads CSATLAGVYNEQYF. CDR3 nucleotide sequence: TGCAGTGCCACTCTAGCGGGGGTCTACAATGAGCAGTACTTC.

The chain carries TRBV13 and TRBJ1-1, with D perhaps matching TRBD1 (5 bases). In germline, CDR1 is PRHDT, CDR2 FYEKMQ (reference sequence). The CDR3 loop spans 13 amino acids. Trimming pared 5 bases from V and 4 bases from J, leaving 11 bases between. The CDR3 coding sequence is TGTGCCAGCAGCCTCAGGGTTATCACTGAAGCTTTCTTT. Its protein is CASSLRVITEAFF. Complete variable domain (other parts from reference TRBV13 and TRBJ1-1): AAGVIQSPRHLIKEKRETATLKCYPIPRHDTVYWYQQGPGQDPQFLISFYEKMQSDKGSIPDRFSAQQFSDYHSELNMSSLELGDSALYFCASSLRVITEAFFGQGTRLTVV.